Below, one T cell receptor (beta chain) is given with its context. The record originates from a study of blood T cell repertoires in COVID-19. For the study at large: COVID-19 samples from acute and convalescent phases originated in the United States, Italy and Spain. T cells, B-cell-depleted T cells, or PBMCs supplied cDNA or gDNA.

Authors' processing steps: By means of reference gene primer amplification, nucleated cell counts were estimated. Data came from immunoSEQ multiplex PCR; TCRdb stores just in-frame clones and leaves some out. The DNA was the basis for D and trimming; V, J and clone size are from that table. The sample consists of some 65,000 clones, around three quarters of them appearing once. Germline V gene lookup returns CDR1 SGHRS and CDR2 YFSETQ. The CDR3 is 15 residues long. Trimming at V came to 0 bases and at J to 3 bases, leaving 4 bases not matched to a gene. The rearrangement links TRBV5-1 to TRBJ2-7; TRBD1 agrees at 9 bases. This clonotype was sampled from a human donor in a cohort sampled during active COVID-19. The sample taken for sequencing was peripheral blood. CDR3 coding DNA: TGCGCCAGCAGCTTGGAGGGGACAGGGTACTACGAGCAGTACTTC. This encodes CASSLEGTGYYEQYF.